This T cell receptor beta chain was profiled in a study of blood T cell repertoires in COVID-19. At the level of the study: The analysed material was cDNA or gDNA that came from T cells, B-cell-depleted T cells, or PBMCs.

CDR1 is MNHEY, CDR2 SVGAGI, per germline. CDR3 length: 13 residues. The ends were cut back, 6 bases at V and 9 bases at J, with 15 bases in the middle. Everyone who took part was 18 to 89 years old, and they came from 20 to 25 US areas. Participants' own reports of clinical history determined their cohort assignment. Clones were read by immunoSEQ multiplex PCR, and TCRdb kept only the in-frame ones, dropping some. The sample contains under 300,000 clones, approximately 86% of which appear only once. The TCR sequence derives from a woman aged 25-40 years with acute COVID-19. The specimen was PBMCs or T cells enriched from blood (not recorded which). This sequence joins TRBV6-5 and TRBJ2-1; maybe TRBD2 (5 bases). Here the CDR3 reads CASRPDSLGEQFF. CDR3 DNA: TGTGCCAGCAGACCGGACTCTCTAGGTGAGCAGTTCTTC.